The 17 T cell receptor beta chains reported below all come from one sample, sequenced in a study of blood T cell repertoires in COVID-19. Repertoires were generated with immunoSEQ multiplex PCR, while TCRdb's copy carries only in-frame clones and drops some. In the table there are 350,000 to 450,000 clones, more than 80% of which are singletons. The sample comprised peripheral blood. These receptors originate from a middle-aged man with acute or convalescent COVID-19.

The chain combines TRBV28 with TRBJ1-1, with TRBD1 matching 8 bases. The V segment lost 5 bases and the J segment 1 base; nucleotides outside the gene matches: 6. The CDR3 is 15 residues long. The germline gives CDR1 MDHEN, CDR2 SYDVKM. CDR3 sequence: CASSPGTGQNTEAFF. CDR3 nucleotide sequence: TGTGCCAGCAGTCCGGGGACAGGCCAGAACACTGAAGCTTTCTTT.

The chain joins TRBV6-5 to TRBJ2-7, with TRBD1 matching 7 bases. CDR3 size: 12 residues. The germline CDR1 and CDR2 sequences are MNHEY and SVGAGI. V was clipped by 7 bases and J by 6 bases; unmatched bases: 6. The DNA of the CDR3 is TGTGCCAGCAAGAGACAGGGCTCCGAGCAGTACTTC. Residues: CASKRQGSEQYF.

CDR3 nucleotides: TGTGCCAGCAGTTACACATGGTCGCCTAATGAAAAACTGTTTTTT. Its translation: CASSYTWSPNEKLFF. The chain employs TRBV6-2 or TRBV6-3 and TRBJ1-4; D is undetermined. The CDR3 has 15 residues. V lost 2 bases and J 3 bases, leaving 10 bases between the germline ends. Germline V gene sequence: CDR1 MNHEY, CDR2 SVGEGT.

As DNA, the CDR3 is TGTGCCAGCAGTCTGGGACTAGCGGAAATTTTCTCCTACGAGCAGTACTTC. Translating gives CASSLGLAEIFSYEQYF. The V call is TRBV4-2, the J call TRBJ2-7, with 11 bases lining up with TRBD2. This CDR3 spans 17 amino acids. CDR1 and CDR2 from the germline V gene are LGHNA and YNFKEQ. After removal of 6 bases from V and 0 bases from J, the junction contained 10 bases not matched to a gene.

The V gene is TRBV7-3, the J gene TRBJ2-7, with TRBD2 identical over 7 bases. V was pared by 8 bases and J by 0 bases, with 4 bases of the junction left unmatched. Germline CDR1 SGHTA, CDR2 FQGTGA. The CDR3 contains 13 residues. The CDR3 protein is CASREEGSYEQYF. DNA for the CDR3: TGTGCCAGCCGGGAGGAAGGCTCCTACGAGCAGTACTTC.

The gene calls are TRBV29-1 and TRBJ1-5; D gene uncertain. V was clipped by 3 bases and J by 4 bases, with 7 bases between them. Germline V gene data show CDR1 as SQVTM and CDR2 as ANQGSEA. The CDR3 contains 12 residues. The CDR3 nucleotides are TGCAGCGTTGAGTCAGAAAATCAGCCCCAGCATTTT. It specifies CSVESENQPQHF.

This CDR3 is CASSINSFFLSSPLHF. The CDR3 DNA follows: TGTGCCAGTAGTATAAACAGTTTTTTTTTGAGTTCACCCCTCCACTTT. The genes are TRBV19 and TRBJ1-6; D gene unclear. The germline gives CDR1 LNHDA, CDR2 SQIVND (reference sequence). The CDR3 spans 16 residues. Trimming pared 2 bases from V and 9 bases from J, leaving 17 bases between.

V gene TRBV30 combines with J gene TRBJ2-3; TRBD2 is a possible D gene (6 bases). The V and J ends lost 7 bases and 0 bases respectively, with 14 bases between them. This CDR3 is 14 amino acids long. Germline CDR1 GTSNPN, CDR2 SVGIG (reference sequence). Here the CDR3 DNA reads TGTGCCTCGGGGACTTTTACTAGCACAGATACGCAGTATTTT. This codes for CASGTFTSTDTQYF.

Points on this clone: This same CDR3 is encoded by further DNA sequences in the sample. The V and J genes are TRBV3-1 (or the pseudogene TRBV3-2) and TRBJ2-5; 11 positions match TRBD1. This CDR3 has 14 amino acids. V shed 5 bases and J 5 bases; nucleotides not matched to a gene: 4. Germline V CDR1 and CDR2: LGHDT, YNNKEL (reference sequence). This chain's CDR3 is CASSWTGGGETQYF. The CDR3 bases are TGTGCCAGCAGCTGGACAGGGGGCGGGGAGACCCAGTACTTC.

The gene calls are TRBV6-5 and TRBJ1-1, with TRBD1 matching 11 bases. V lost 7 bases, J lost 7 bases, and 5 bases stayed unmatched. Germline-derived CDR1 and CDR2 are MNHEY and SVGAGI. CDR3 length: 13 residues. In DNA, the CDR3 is TGTGCCAGCATGGACAGGGGGCTAAATGAAGCTTTCTTT. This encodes CASMDRGLNEAFF.

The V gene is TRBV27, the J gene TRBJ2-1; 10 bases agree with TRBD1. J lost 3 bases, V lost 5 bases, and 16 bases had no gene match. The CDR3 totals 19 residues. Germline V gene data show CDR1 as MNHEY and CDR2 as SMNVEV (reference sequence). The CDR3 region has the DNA TGTGCCAGCAGTCCCCCGTGGTTGTATCGGGACAGGGGCTACAATGAGCAGTTCTTC. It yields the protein CASSPPWLYRDRGYNEQFF.

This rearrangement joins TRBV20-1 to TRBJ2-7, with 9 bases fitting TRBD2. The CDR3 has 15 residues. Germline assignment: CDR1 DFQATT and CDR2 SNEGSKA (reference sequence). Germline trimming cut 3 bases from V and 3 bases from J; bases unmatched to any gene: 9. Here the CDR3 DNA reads TGCAGTGCTAGTCCCCTCCTAGCGGGAAGCTACGAGCAGTACTTC. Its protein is CSASPLLAGSYEQYF.

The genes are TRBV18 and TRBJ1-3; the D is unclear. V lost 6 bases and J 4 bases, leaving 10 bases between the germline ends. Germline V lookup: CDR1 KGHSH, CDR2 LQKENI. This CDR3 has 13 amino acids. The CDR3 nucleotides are TGTGCCAGCTCGGGAGCTCTCGGAAACACCATATATTTT. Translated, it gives CASSGALGNTIYF.

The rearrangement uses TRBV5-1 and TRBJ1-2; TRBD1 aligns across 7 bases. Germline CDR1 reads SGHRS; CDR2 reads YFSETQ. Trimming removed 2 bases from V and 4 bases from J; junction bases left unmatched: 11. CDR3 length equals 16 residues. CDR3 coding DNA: TGCGCCAGCAGCTTCCGGTCGGGACAGATGCCCTATGGCTACACCTTC. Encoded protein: CASSFRSGQMPYGYTF.

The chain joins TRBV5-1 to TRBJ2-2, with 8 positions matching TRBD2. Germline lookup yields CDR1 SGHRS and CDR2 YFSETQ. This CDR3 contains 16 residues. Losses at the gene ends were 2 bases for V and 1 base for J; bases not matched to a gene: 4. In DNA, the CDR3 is TGCGCCAGCAGCTTACGTAGCGGGATGAACACCGGGGAGCTGTTTTTT. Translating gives CASSLRSGMNTGELFF.

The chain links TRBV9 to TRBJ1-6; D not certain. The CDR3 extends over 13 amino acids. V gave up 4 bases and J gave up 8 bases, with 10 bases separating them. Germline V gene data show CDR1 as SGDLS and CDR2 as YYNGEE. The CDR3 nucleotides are TGTGCCAGCAGCTTCTACGGGGATTCACCCCTCCACTTT. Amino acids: CASSFYGDSPLHF.

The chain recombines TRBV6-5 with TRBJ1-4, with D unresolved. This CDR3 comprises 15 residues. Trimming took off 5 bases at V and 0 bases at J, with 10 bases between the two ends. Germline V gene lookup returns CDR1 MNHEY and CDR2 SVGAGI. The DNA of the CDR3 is TGTGCCAGCAGTAACAGATATGCAACTAATGAAAAACTGTTTTTT. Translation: CASSNRYATNEKLFF.